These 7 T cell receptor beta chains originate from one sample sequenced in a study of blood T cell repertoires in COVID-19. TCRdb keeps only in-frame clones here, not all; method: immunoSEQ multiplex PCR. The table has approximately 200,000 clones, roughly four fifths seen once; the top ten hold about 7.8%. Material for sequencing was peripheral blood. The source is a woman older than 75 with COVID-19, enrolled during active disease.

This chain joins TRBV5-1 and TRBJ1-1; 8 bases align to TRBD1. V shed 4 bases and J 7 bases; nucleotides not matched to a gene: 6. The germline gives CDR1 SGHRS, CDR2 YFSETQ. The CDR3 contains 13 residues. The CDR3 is CASSIGQGNEAFF. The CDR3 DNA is TGCGCCAGCAGCATAGGACAGGGCAATGAAGCTTTCTTT. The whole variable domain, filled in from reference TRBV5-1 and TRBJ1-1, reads KAGVTQTPRYLIKTRGQQVTLSCSPISGHRSVSWYQQTPGQGLQFLFEYFSETQRNKGNFPGRFSGRQFSNSRSEMNVSTLELGDSALYLCASSIGQGNEAFFGQGTRLTVV.

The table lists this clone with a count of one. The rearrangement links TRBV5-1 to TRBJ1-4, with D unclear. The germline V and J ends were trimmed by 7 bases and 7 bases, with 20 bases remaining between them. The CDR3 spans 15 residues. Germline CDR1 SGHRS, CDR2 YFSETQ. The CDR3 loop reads CASGRGSVNGEKLFF. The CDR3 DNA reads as TGCGCCAGCGGCCGAGGTTCGGTAAATGGTGAAAAACTGTTTTTT.

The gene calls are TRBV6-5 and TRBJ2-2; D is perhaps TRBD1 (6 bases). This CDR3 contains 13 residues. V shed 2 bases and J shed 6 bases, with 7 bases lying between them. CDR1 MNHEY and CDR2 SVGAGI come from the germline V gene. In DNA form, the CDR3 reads TGTGCCAGCAGTTACGGGGGCGCCGGGGAGCTGTTTTTT. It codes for CASSYGGAGELFF.

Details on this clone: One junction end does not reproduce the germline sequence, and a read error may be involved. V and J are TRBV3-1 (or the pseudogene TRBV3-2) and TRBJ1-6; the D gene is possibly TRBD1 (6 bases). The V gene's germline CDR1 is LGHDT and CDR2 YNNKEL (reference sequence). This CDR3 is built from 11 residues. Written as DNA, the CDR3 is TGTGCCAGCAGCCAAGGAGACAGGAGATACTTT. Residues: CASSQGDRRYF.

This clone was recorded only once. The CDR3 sequence is CASSLDPLAGGEQFF. The CDR3, as DNA: TGTGCCAGCAGCTTAGATCCACTAGCGGGGGGTGAGCAGTTCTTC. The genes are TRBV11-3 and TRBJ2-1, with TRBD2 matching over 12 bases. The CDR3 totals 15 residues. The trim removed 0 bases at V and 9 bases at J, leaving 3 bases unmatched. Germline CDR1 SGHNT, CDR2 YENEEA.

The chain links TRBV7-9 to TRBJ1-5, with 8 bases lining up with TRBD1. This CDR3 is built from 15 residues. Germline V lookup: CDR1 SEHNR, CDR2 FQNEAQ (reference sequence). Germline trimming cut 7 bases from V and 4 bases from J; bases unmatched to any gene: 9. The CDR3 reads CASTLGQGINQPQHF. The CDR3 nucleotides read TGTGCCAGCACCCTAGGACAGGGCATAAATCAGCCCCAGCATTTT.

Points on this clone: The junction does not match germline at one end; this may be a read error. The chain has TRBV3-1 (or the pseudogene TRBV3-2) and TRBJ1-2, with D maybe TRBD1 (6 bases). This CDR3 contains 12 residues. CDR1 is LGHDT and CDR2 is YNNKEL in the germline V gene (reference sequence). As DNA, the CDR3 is TGTGCCAGCAGCCAAGCAGACACGGGACACCTCTTC. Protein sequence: CASSQADTGHLF.